Shown below are 10 T cell receptor beta chains from a single sample sequenced in a study of neoadjuvant nivolumab and ipilimumab in lung cancer. This table comes from immunoSEQ multiplex PCR, and its TCRdb copy is limited to in-frame clones, with some not included. The sample holds about 7,000 clones, approximately 83% seen once. The source was tumor tissue, collected after neoadjuvant nivolumab, alone or with ipilimumab, at or shortly before surgery. The receptor source for this set is an adult with non-small cell lung cancer.

The sample holds a few counts of this clone. This chain connects TRBV4-2 to TRBJ2-1; TRBD2 matches 10 bases. The CDR3 runs 17 residues. From germline, CDR1 is LGHNA and CDR2 YNFKEQ. V lost 0 bases and J lost 7; bases outside the gene matches: 9. The DNA for the CDR3 is TGTGCCAGCAGCCAAGATCACCCAGCGGGGGGGCCAAATGAGCAGTTCTTC. Translated: CASSQDHPAGGPNEQFF.

The rearrangement joins TRBV6-5 to TRBJ1-2; 7 bases line up with TRBD1. This CDR3 has 14 residues. V lost 6 bases and J lost 1; bases outside the gene matches: 5. Germline-derived CDR1 and CDR2 are MNHEY and SVGAGI. The CDR3 nucleotides are TGTGCCAGCAGACGGACAGGAAATAACTATGGCTACACCTTC. Translated, it gives CASRRTGNNYGYTF.

This clone was observed a single time. The chain links TRBV28 to TRBJ1-6; 8 bases match TRBD1. This CDR3 spans 15 amino acids. CDR1 is MDHEN and CDR2 is SYDVKM in the germline V gene. The ends lost 6 bases at V and 7 bases at J; junction bases unmatched: 8. The CDR3 DNA follows: TGTGCCAGCAGCCCCGGGGACAGGAGCAATTCACCCCTCCACTTT. Its translation: CASSPGDRSNSPLHF.

A few counts support this clone. The CDR3 sequence is CASSEEVDGRGYTF. CDR3 nucleotides: TGTGCCAGCTCAGAGGAAGTGGACGGGAGGGGCTACACCTTC. This chain joins TRBV18 and TRBJ1-2, with unresolved D. Germline assignment: CDR1 KGHSH and CDR2 LQKENI. The ends were cut back, 5 bases at V and 8 bases at J, with 18 bases in the middle. The CDR3 extends over 14 amino acids.

The J gene is TRBJ1-4, the V gene TRBV5-1; D might be TRBD1 (5 bases). The V end lost 0 bases, the J end lost 4 bases, and 10 bases lay between the germline ends. This CDR3 is 15 amino acids long. Per the germline V gene, CDR1 is SGHRS and CDR2 is YFSETQ. The CDR3, as DNA: TGCGCCAGCAGCTTGGCCGGGGGGAATAATGAAAAACTGTTTTTT. It is translated as CASSLAGGNNEKLFF.

This chain joins TRBV18 and TRBJ1-6; D ambiguous. The germline V gene encodes CDR1 KGHSH and CDR2 LQKENI. Trimming removed 3 bases from V and 10 bases from J, with 16 bases in between. There are 15 residues in the CDR3. CDR3 protein: CASSPSSDGKSPLHF. The CDR3 bases are TGTGCCAGCTCACCGAGCTCGGACGGAAAATCACCCCTCCACTTT.

This clone was recorded a few times. The chain joins TRBV4-1 to TRBJ1-2; D gene ambiguous. This CDR3 spans 15 amino acids. Between the trimmed V and J ends, which lost 1 base and 8 bases, there was a span of 17 bases. Germline lookup yields CDR1 MGHRA and CDR2 YSYEKL. Written as DNA, the CDR3 is TGCGCCAGCAGCCAAGCCGGCTACACAACTGGCGGCTACACCTTC. Translated: CASSQAGYTTGGYTF.

The rearrangement uses TRBV6-5 and TRBJ2-7, with 8 bases lining up with TRBD1. Germline CDR1 MNHEY, CDR2 SVGAGI. The CDR3 runs 14 residues. The J segment lost 3 bases and the V segment lost 7 bases, leaving 8 bases of the junction unmatched. The CDR3 sequence is CASTARGPVYEQYF. CDR3 sequence (DNA): TGTGCCAGCACAGCCAGGGGGCCGGTCTACGAGCAGTACTTC.

The chain links TRBV14 to TRBJ2-3, with D possibly being TRBD2 (5 bases). CDR1 SGHDN and CDR2 FVKESK come from the germline V gene. The CDR3 runs 14 residues. Trimming took off 2 bases at V and 4 bases at J, with 10 bases between the two ends. CDR3 residues: CASSQLAGSDTQYF. CDR3 nucleotides: TGTGCCAGCAGCCAACTAGCTGGGTCAGATACGCAGTATTTT.

The V and J genes are TRBV11-2 and TRBJ2-2; D is perhaps TRBD2 (5 bases). Trimming shortened V by 1 base and J by 3 bases, and 15 bases separated the two germline ends. The germline CDR1 and CDR2 sequences are SGHAT and FQNNGV. CDR3 length equals 17 residues. For the CDR3, the DNA is TGTGCCAGCAGCTTAGCTTTCAGTGGAGCGGACACCGGGGAGCTGTTTTTT. This sequence encodes CASSLAFSGADTGELFF.